This TCR beta chain was recorded in a study of CD8 T cells in Susac syndrome. Across the study: The Susac syndrome patients were therapy-naive, on corticosteroids, or on intravenous immunoglobulin alone at blood draw. Points from the study as a whole: The study's TCR sequencing and HLA analysis covered a relatively small number of individuals, and the study acknowledged this. When the CD4+ T cell repertoires of patients with Susac syndrome were examined, they did not show any clonal expansion.

Worth noting for this clonotype: The antigen is unknown.

V lost 4 bases, J lost 0 bases, and 7 bases lay in between. The V gene's germline CDR1 is LNHDA and CDR2 SQIVND (reference sequence). The CDR3 runs to 14 residues. cDNA came from about 0.5 to 1 ug RNA primed by random hexamers. Amplification of the TCR beta CDR3 was carried out by immunoSEQ multiplex PCR, which spanned a total of 54 Vbeta and 13 Jbeta segments. TCRdb reanalysed the immunoSEQ multiplex PCR reads using MiXCR and keeps one entry per CDR3 protein. The table lists some 180,000 distinct CDR3 sequences, 75% to 95% of them singletons. Sequencing used CD4+ T cells from PBMCs. The chain carries TRBV19 and TRBJ2-4; perhaps TRBD1 as D (5 bases). This TCR derives from a human donor with Susac syndrome. Here the CDR3 reads CASSKDRAKNIQYF. As DNA, the CDR3 is TGTGCCAGTAGTAAAGACAGAGCCAAAAACATTCAGTACTTC.